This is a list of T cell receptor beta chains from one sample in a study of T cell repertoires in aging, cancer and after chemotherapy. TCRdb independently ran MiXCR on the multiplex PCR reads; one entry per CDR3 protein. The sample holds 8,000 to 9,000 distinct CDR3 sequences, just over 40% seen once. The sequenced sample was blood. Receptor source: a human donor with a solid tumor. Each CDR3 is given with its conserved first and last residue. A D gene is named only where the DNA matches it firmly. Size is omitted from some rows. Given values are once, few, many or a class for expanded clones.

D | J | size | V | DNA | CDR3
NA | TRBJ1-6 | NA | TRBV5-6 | TGTGCCAGCAGCCCCTGGCGTGGAAGGGGTTATTCACCCCTCCACTTT | CASSPWRGRGYSPLHF
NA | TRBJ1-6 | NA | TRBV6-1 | TGTGCCAGCAGTCCCCCCGGTTCACCCCACCACTTT | CASSPPGSPHHF
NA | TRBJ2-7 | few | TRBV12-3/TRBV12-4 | TGTGCCAGCAGTCCCGACACGGGGCTGTACGAGCAGTACTTC | CASSPDTGLYEQYF
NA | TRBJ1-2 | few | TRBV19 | TGTGCCAGTAGTAGGGGTACGGAGAGCGGCTACACCTTC | CASSRGTESGYTF
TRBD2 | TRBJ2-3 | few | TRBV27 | TGTGCCAGCAGCTCCTTAGCGGGGGGGCTCGCAGATACGCAGTATTTT | CASSSLAGGLADTQYF
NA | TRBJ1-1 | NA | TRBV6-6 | TGTGCCAGCAGCGTTGGGACTGCGAACACTGAAGCTTTCTTT | CASSVGTANTEAFF
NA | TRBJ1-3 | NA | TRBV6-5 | TGTGCCAGCAGTGAATCAGTCCCGGGAAACACCATATATTTT | CASSESVPGNTIYF
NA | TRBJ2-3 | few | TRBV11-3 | TGTGCCAGCAGCTCCAGACCCTACACAGATACGCAGTATTTT | CASSSRPYTDTQYF
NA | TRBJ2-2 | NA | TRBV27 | TGTGCCAGCAGTTCCCCGTATTCGAGCTTCGGTACCGGGGAGCTGTTTTTT | CASSSPYSSFGTGELFF
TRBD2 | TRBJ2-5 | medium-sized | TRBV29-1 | TGCAGCGCCCTAGGGGAGCGGGGGGTGGTAGAGACCCAGTACTTC | CSALGERGVVETQYF
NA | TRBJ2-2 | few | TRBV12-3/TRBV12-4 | TGTGCCAGCAGTTTCGGACGCTCCGGGGAGCTGTTTTTT | CASSFGRSGELFF
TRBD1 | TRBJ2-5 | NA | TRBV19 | TGTGCCATTGGGGACAGGGGGCGAGAGACCCAGTACTTC | CAIGDRGRETQYF
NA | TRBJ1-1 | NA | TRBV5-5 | TGTGCCAGCAGCTTGGCCGTGGGAGACACTGAAGCTTTCTTT | CASSLAVGDTEAFF
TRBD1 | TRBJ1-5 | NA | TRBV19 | TGTGCCAGTACCCGGACAGGGGACAATCAGCCCCAGCATTTT | CASTRTGDNQPQHF
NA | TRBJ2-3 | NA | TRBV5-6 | TGTGCCAGCAGCCCCTTGGCGGGGATCACAGATACGCAGTATTTT | CASSPLAGITDTQYF
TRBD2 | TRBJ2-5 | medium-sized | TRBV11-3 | TGTGCCAGCAGCCGCGGGAGGGGAAGGGGTACCCAGTACTTC | CASSRGRGRGTQYF
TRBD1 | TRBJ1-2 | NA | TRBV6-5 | TGTGCCAGCAGTTACGCGGGACAGAACTATGGCTACACCTTC | CASSYAGQNYGYTF
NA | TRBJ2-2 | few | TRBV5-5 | TGTGCCAGCAGCTTGGGGGGGTCAGGGAACACCGGGGAGCTGTTTTTT | CASSLGGSGNTGELFF
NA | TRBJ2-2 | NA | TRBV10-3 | TGTGCCATCAGTGAGTCGTTTAACACCGGGGAGCTGTTTTTT | CAISESFNTGELFF
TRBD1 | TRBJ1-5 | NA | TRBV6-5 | TGTGCCAGCAGCTCCGACAGGGATCAGCCCCAGCATTTT | CASSSDRDQPQHF
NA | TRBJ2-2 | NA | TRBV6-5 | TGTGCCAGCAGTGAATCGCCCCGTAGGTCTGTACACGGGGAGCTGTTTTTT | CASSESPRRSVHGELFF
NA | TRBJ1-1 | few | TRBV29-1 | TGCAGCGCCCGATTAGACAGGATGGGGCGAGCTTTCTTT | CSARLDRMGRAFF
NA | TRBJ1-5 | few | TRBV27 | TGTGCCAGCAGTATCACAGGGTACCCTATGGATCAGCCCCAGCATTTT | CASSITGYPMDQPQHF
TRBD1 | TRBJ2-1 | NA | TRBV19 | TGTGCCAGTAAGGGACAGGGAGGAAATGAGCAGTTCTTC | CASKGQGGNEQFF
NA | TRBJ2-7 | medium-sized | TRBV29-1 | TGCAGCGTTGTGCGGGGAAAATACGAGCAGTACTTC | CSVVRGKYEQYF
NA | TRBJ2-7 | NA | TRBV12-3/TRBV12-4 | TGTGCCAGCAGTCCCCGACCGGTAACCTACGAGCAGTACTTC | CASSPRPVTYEQYF
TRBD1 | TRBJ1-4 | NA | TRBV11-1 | TGTGCCAGCAGCCCCCTACAGGGGGCAGGGGAAAAACTGTTTTTT | CASSPLQGAGEKLFF
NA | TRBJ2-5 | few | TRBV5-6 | TGTGCCAGCAGCTGGGGTCAGACCCAGTACTTC | CASSWGQTQYF
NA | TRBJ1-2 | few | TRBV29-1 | TGCAGCTCGAAGGGGTTTGACTATGGCTACACCTTC | CSSKGFDYGYTF
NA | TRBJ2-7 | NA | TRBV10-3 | TGTGCCAGCAGCTTTGTCGGGGGCGAGCAGTACTTC | CASSFVGGEQYF
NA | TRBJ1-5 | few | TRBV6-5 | TGTGCCAGCAGTTATCCTGAGGGGAAGAGGGGCAATCAGCCCCAGCATTTT | CASSYPEGKRGNQPQHF
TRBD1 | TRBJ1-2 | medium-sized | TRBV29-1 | TGCAGCGTTGAAGGACAGGGCTATGGCTACACCTTC | CSVEGQGYGYTF
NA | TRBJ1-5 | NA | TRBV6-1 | TGTGCCAGCTATAGTGGGACAAATCAGCCCCAGCATTTT | CASYSGTNQPQHF
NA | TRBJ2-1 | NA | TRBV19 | TGTGCCAGTAGTATGTACCCGAGCTCCTACAATGAGCAGTTCTTC | CASSMYPSSYNEQFF
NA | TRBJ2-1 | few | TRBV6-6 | TGTGCCAGCAGTTACCCTAACAATGAGCAGTTCTTC | CASSYPNNEQFF
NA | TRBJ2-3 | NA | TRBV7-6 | TGTGCCAGCAGCGACGGATTGGCAGATACGCAGTATTTT | CASSDGLADTQYF
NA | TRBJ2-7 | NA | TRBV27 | TGTGCCAGCAGTTTACGGGACCGGCTCTACGAGCAGTACTTC | CASSLRDRLYEQYF
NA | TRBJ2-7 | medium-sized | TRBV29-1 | TGCAGCGTCCAAAACCGGGACACTAACTACGAGCAGTACTTC | CSVQNRDTNYEQYF
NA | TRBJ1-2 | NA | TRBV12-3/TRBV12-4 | TGTGCCAGCAGTTTGAGACCACGGTTTGGTCCGCTAGAGACTAACTATGGCTACACCTTC | CASSLRPRFGPLETNYGYTF
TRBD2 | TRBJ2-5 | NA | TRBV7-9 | TGTGCCAGCAGCTTAGGGCGGGAGGCAGAGACCCAGTACTTC | CASSLGREAETQYF
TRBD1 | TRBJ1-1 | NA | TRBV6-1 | TGTGCCAGCAGTGAAGTGGCCCTAAACAGGGGTGAAGCTTTCTTT | CASSEVALNRGEAFF
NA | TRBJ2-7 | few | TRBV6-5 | TGTGCCAGCACCTCTGGGACCCTACAGCACGAGCAGTACTTC | CASTSGTLQHEQYF
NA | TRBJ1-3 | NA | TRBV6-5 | TGTGCCAGCACAACAGGAACGGGGACTGGAAACACCATATATTTT | CASTTGTGTGNTIYF
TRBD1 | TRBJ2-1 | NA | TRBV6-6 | TGTGCCAGCAGCCTCGGACAGGGTGGGCGGAAGTTCTTC | CASSLGQGGRKFF
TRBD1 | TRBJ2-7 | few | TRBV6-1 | TGTGCCAGCAGTCTCGGGACAGGGGCCACCTACGAGCAGTACTTC | CASSLGTGATYEQYF
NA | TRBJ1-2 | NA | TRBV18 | TGTGCCAGCTCGGGAGAGATTAACTATGGCTACACCTTC | CASSGEINYGYTF
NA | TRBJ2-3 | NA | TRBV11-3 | TGTGCCAGCAGCCCGGGGGGCAGCACAGATACGCAGTATTTT | CASSPGGSTDTQYF
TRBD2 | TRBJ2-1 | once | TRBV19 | TGTGCCAGTAGTATTGGGACTACGATCTACAATGAGCAGTTCTTC | CASSIGTTIYNEQFF
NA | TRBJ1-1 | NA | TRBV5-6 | TGTGCCAGCAGCTTGGCCGGTTCCCTTGAAGCTTTCTTT | CASSLAGSLEAFF
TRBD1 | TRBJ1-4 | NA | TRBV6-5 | TGTGCCAGCAGTGAAGCGCGCACCGGACAGGTTAATGAAAAACTGTTTTTT | CASSEARTGQVNEKLFF
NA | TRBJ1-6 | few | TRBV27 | TGTGCCAGCAGTTTATCTGGCGGGAATTCACCCCTCCACTTT | CASSLSGGNSPLHF
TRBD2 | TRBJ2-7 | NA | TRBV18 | TGTGCCAGCTCCCCCGGGACTAGCGTACCCATCGAGCAGTACTTC | CASSPGTSVPIEQYF
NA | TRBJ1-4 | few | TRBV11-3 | TGTGCCAGCAGCCAGGGGTCTAATGAAAAACTGTTTTTT | CASSQGSNEKLFF
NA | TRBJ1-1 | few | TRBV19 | TGTGCCAGTAGTAATCAGGGTTCGGGCACTGAAGCTTTCTTT | CASSNQGSGTEAFF
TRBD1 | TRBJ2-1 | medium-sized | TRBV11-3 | TGTGCCAGCGGCGACAGGGGATGGAATGAGCAGTTCTTC | CASGDRGWNEQFF
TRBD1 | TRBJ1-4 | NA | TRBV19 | TGTGCCAGTAGTACCAGGGGGACGGGGACTAATGAAAAACTGTTTTTT | CASSTRGTGTNEKLFF
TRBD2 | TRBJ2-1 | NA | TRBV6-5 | TGTGCCAGCAGTTACTCGGGACTAGCGGGAATTTACAATGAGCAGTTCTTC | CASSYSGLAGIYNEQFF
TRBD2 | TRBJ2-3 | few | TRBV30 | TGTGCCTGGAGTCCGGGACTAGCGAGAGCAGATACGCAGTATTTT | CAWSPGLARADTQYF
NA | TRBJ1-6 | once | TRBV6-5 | TGTGCCAGCAGTGGTCGGGAGAATAATTCACCCCTCCACTTT | CASSGRENNSPLHF